The rows below give T cell receptor beta chains drawn from one sample of a study of blood T cell repertoires in COVID-19. TCRdb's table, derived via immunoSEQ multiplex PCR, lists solely in-frame clones and lacks some. The sample has fewer than 350,000 clones, around 86% seen once. The source material was PBMCs or T cells enriched from blood (not recorded which). The receptors were gathered from a man aged 55 to 70 who had recovered from COVID-19. CDR3s include the opening cysteine and the closing phenylalanine or tryptophan. A D gene is named only where the DNA matches it firmly. Clone size is not always given. Where it is, it says once, few, many or a class for expanded clones.

clone_size	v_call	j_call	d_call	cdr3_nt	cdr3_aa
-	TRBV5-1	TRBJ1-1	-	TGCGCCAGCAGCTTGGATAGGTCTGGGTTCCCGGGCACTGAAGCTTTCTTT	CASSLDRSGFPGTEAFF
-	TRBV7-9	TRBJ2-2	-	TGTGCCAGCAGCCTGTCGGTCCCCACCGGGGAGCTGTTTTTT	CASSLSVPTGELFF
-	TRBV2	TRBJ2-7	TRBD1	TGTGCCAGCACGCCAGGGGGCTTCTACGAGCAGTACTTC	CASTPGGFYEQYF
-	TRBV5-4	TRBJ2-7	TRBD2	TGTGCCAGCAGCTCCCATTCTAGCGGGAGGGCCGTCGAGCAGTACTTC	CASSSHSSGRAVEQYF
once	TRBV9	TRBJ1-4	-	TGTGCCAGCAGCGTAGGCCAGGGGAATGAAAAACTGTTTTTT	CASSVGQGNEKLFF
-	TRBV19	TRBJ1-2	-	TGTGCCAGTCTGGACATATCCCTAGACTATGGCTACACCTTC	CASLDISLDYGYTF
-	TRBV2	TRBJ2-7	-	TGTGCCAGCAGTGACTCAGGGGGGCGCTACGAGCAGTACTTC	CASSDSGGRYEQYF
once	TRBV5-1	TRBJ2-7	-	TGCGCCAGCAGAGCCTCCTACGAGCAGTACTTC	CASRASYEQYF
-	TRBV19	TRBJ1-2	-	TGTGCCAGTAGCTACAACTATGGCTACACCTTC	CASSYNYGYTF
-	TRBV9	TRBJ2-1	TRBD2	TGTGCCAGCAGCGCCCGACTAGCGGCCTACAATGAGCAGTTCTTC	CASSARLAAYNEQFF
-	TRBV7-3	TRBJ2-6	-	TGTGCCAGCAGTCAGACAGGGGCCAACGTCCTGACTTTC	CASSQTGANVLTF
-	TRBV6-4	TRBJ2-1	-	TGTGCCAGCAGGAGTCACAGCTCCAATGAGCAGTTCTTC	CASRSHSSNEQFF
-	TRBV18	TRBJ1-3	TRBD1	TGTGCCAGCTCACCTCGGGACAGCTCTGGAAACACCATATATTTT	CASSPRDSSGNTIYF
once	TRBV2	TRBJ1-6	-	TGTGCCAGCGGATCTCGAGGGAGCTCCTATAATTCACCCCTCCACTTT	CASGSRGSSYNSPLHF
-	TRBV5-1	TRBJ2-2	-	TGCGCCAGCACGAGGTCGAACGGGGAGCTGTTTTTT	CASTRSNGELFF
-	TRBV6-6	TRBJ1-6	-	TGTGCCAGCAGTTCCGCAACCGGGTCCCCCAATTCACCCCTCCACTTT	CASSSATGSPNSPLHF
-	TRBV7-2	TRBJ2-7	TRBD2	TGTGCCAGCGGCGGCGGGAGGGCCTTCTACGAGCAGTACTTC	CASGGGRAFYEQYF
-	TRBV6-5	TRBJ1-2	-	TGTGCCAGCAGTTACGGTCGGCGGAATAACTATGGCTACACCTTC	CASSYGRRNNYGYTF
few	TRBV7-3	TRBJ2-1	TRBD2	TGTGCCAGCAGCTTAAAGGGGACTAGCGGATACAATGAGCAGTTCTTC	CASSLKGTSGYNEQFF
-	TRBV3-1/TRBV3-2	TRBJ1-5	TRBD1	TGTGCCAGCAGCGAAAAAGGGACAGTTAATAGCAATCAGCCCCAGCATTTT	CASSEKGTVNSNQPQHF
-	TRBV11-3	TRBJ2-1	TRBD2	TGTGCCAGCAGCTTATCTACAACTAGCGTTGAGCAGTTCTTC	CASSLSTTSVEQFF
-	TRBV6-2/TRBV6-3	TRBJ2-1	-	TGTGCCAGCAGTTACACCCTCGGGGGGCGCAGGAATGAGCAGTTCTTC	CASSYTLGGRRNEQFF
once	TRBV7-8	TRBJ1-1	-	TGTGCCAGCAGCCCCACAGGGTGGGAAGCTTTCTTT	CASSPTGWEAFF
-	TRBV28	TRBJ2-7	TRBD2	TGTGCCAGCAGTTTATCCGGGGTCAGCGGGAACTACGAGCAGTACTTC	CASSLSGVSGNYEQYF
-	TRBV29-1	TRBJ2-3	TRBD1	TGCAGCGTTGAAGGGACAGGAAACACAGATACGCAGTATTTT	CSVEGTGNTDTQYF
-	TRBV11-3	TRBJ2-3	-	TGTGCCAGCAGGGGGCTGGGATCCGATACGCAGTATTTT	CASRGLGSDTQYF
-	TRBV7-9	TRBJ2-5	TRBD2	TGTGCCAGCAGCGGAGGGACGGGAGGTGGGACCCAGTACTTC	CASSGGTGGGTQYF
-	TRBV9	TRBJ2-2	TRBD1	TGTGCCAGCAGCGTACAGGGGGCGAACACCGGGGAGCTGTTTTTT	CASSVQGANTGELFF
-	TRBV29-1	TRBJ2-7	-	TGCAGCGTTGCGAGTTCCTACGAGCAGTACTTC	CSVASSYEQYF
-	TRBV28	TRBJ2-2	-	TGTGCCAGCAGTTTCAGTTCCGGGGAGCTGTTTTTT	CASSFSSGELFF
-	TRBV19	TRBJ1-1	-	TGTGCCAGTAGCCTGGGTCAGGGGAACACTGAAGCTTTCTTT	CASSLGQGNTEAFF
-	TRBV9	TRBJ2-5	-	TGTGCCAGCAGCGTAGGGGGCGGGACAGAGACCCAGTACTTC	CASSVGGGTETQYF
-	TRBV7-9	TRBJ1-1	-	TGTGCCAGCAGCTCTGGACACAGCATGAACACTGAAGCTTTCTTT	CASSSGHSMNTEAFF
few	TRBV6-5	TRBJ2-1	-	TGTGCCATAGGACTTCCGAACAATGAGCAGTTCTTC	CAIGLPNNEQFF
-	TRBV7-7	TRBJ2-3	-	TGTGCTAGCAGCTTAGCGCTGGCTTTCAGAGATACGCAGTATTTT	CASSLALAFRDTQYF
few	TRBV30	TRBJ2-2	-	TGTGCCTGGAGTGCCAACTCCGTGAACACCGGGGAGCTGTTTTTT	CAWSANSVNTGELFF
-	TRBV18	TRBJ1-4	-	TGTGCCAGCTCACCTTTCAGTAAAGATAATGAAAAACTGTTTTTT	CASSPFSKDNEKLFF
few	TRBV6-5	TRBJ1-5	-	TGTGCCAGCAGTTCGGCGGGACTTGGCAATCAGCCCCAGCATTTT	CASSSAGLGNQPQHF
-	TRBV5-1	TRBJ2-7	TRBD1	TGCGCCAGCAGCTTGGGGACAGGGGGCCGGTACGAGCAGTACTTC	CASSLGTGGRYEQYF
-	TRBV5-1	TRBJ2-3	TRBD1	TGCGCCAGCAGCTATGGACAGGGGGTCACAGATACGCAGTATTTT	CASSYGQGVTDTQYF
-	TRBV5-4	TRBJ1-2	TRBD1	TGTGCCAGCAGCTTGGGAGGGGGCGCGTACTATGGCTACACCTTC	CASSLGGGAYYGYTF
-	TRBV7-9	TRBJ1-6	TRBD1	TGTGCCAGCAGCCTCGGGACAGGGTCGCAAAATTCACCCCTCCACTTT	CASSLGTGSQNSPLHF
-	TRBV30	TRBJ1-5	-	TGTGCCTGGAGTGTACTTGGAGGGGTACAGCCCCAGCATTTT	CAWSVLGGVQPQHF
-	TRBV6-1	TRBJ1-2	-	TGTGCCAGCAGTGATCGAAAGGGGATACCATTGTCTGGCTACACCTTC	CASSDRKGIPLSGYTF
-	TRBV6-4	TRBJ2-2	-	TGTGCCAGCAGTGCCATGGTAGAGGCCGGGGAGCTGTTTTTT	CASSAMVEAGELFF
-	TRBV28	TRBJ1-5	-	TGTGCCAGCAACGGGTCCCGGCAGCCCCAGCATTTT	CASNGSRQPQHF
-	TRBV5-1	TRBJ1-1	TRBD1	TGCGCCAGCAGCTTGGTGGGGACAGGGGCTGAAGCTTTCTTT	CASSLVGTGAEAFF
-	TRBV19	TRBJ2-1	-	TGTGCCAGTAGTAGAGGTAATGAGCAGTTCTTC	CASSRGNEQFF
once	TRBV2	TRBJ1-5	-	TGTGCCAGCAGTGAAGAGGCAGGGATCGGACAGCCCCAGCATTTT	CASSEEAGIGQPQHF
-	TRBV15	TRBJ2-1	TRBD2	TGTGCCACCAGCAGAGGGGCGGGAGGGATGTACAATGAGCAGTTCTTC	CATSRGAGGMYNEQFF
-	TRBV4-3	TRBJ2-3	-	TGCGCCAGCAGCCAAGATCAGGCGGGAAACACAGATACGCAGTATTTT	CASSQDQAGNTDTQYF
-	TRBV20-1	TRBJ2-2	-	TGCAGTGCTAGTTTGCAGAACCGAGGCACCGGGGAGCTGTTTTTT	CSASLQNRGTGELFF
-	TRBV28	TRBJ2-6	-	TGTGCCAGTATAAACTCTGGGGCCAACGTCCTGACTTTC	CASINSGANVLTF